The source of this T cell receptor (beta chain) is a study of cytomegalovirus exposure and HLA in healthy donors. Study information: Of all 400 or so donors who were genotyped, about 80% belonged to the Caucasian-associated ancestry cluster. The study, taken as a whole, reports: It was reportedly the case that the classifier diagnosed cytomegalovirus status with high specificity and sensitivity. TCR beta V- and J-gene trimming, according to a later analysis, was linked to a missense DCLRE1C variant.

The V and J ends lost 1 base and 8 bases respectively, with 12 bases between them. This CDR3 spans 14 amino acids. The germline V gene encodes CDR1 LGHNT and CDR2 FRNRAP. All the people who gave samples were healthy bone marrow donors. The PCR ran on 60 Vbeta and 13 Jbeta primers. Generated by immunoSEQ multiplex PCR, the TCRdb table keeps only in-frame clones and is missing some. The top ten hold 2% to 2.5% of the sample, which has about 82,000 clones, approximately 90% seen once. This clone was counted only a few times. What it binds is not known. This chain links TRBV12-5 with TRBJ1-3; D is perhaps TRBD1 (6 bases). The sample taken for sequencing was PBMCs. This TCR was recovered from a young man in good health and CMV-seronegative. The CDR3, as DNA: TGTGCTAGTGGTTTGGGGGACATCGGGGACACCATATATTTT. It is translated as CASGLGDIGDTIYF.